One sample yielded the 19 T cell receptor beta chains listed below, sequenced in a study of T cell repertoires in cytomegalovirus infection. TCRdb reprocessed the reads via MiXCR and lists one record per CDR3 protein. The repertoire consists of about 700,000 distinct CDR3 sequences, with around 30% occurring once and the leading ten covering 15% to 20%. The antigens of these receptors remain unknown. The sample was cultured PBMCs, taken from culture after CMV antigen stimulation. The receptors shown here come from a human donor in good health (CMV status not recorded). Some clones in this sample may be carry-over from other donors' samples.

The rearrangement joins TRBV7-2 to TRBJ2-7, with 10 bases matching TRBD1. Germline assignment: CDR1 SGHTA and CDR2 FQGNSA. The CDR3 sequence is 15 residues long. V shed 3 bases and J 3 bases; nucleotides not matched to a gene: 5. CDR3: CASSFSGQGFYEQYF. CDR3 bases: TGTGCCAGCAGCTTTTCGGGACAGGGGTTCTACGAGCAGTACTTC.

This clonotype showed up just a few times. The V call is TRBV5-4, the J call TRBJ2-3; D gene unclear. The germline V gene encodes CDR1 SGHNT and CDR2 YYREEE (reference sequence). The CDR3 covers 14 residues. V lost 4 bases and J lost 5, with 14 bases in between. The DNA of the CDR3 is TGTGCCAGCAGCCCGACACGGTCCGGAGATACGCAGTATTTT. Translating gives CASSPTRSGDTQYF.

The chain has TRBV27 and TRBJ1-6, with 9 bases identical to TRBD1. V gave up 2 bases and J gave up 7 bases; unmatched junction bases: 6. From germline, CDR1 is MNHEY and CDR2 SMNVEV (reference sequence). CDR3 length equals 16 residues. In DNA form, the CDR3 reads TGTGCCAGCAGTTTAATGGCCGGACAGGGGAATTCACCCCTCCACTTT. As protein: CASSLMAGQGNSPLHF.

The gene calls are TRBV15 and TRBJ2-3, with D possibly matching TRBD2 (5 bases). V lost 8 bases and J 3 bases, leaving 12 bases between the germline ends. CDR1 and CDR2 from the germline V gene are LNHNV and YYDKDF (reference sequence). This CDR3 has 13 residues. As DNA, the CDR3 is TGTGCCACCGGGGTGGACTCGACAGATACGCAGTATTTT. It is translated as CATGVDSTDTQYF.

There are a few counts of this clonotype. The V and J genes are TRBV7-2 and TRBJ1-2; 7 nucleotides line up with TRBD1. Germline CDR1 reads SGHTA; CDR2 reads FQGNSA. There are 15 residues in the CDR3. The J segment lost 1 base and the V segment lost 5 bases, leaving 7 bases of the junction unmatched. CDR3 nucleotides: TGTGCCAGCAGCAAGACAGGGAGCGGTAACTATGGCTACACCTTC. It yields the protein CASSKTGSGNYGYTF.

The V call is TRBV19, the J call TRBJ1-2; D is unclear. V shed 4 bases and J shed 2 bases, with 8 bases lying between them. CDR3 length: 13 amino acids. Germline values: CDR1 LNHDA, CDR2 SQIVND (reference sequence). CDR3 coding DNA: TGTGCCAGTAGTAACCTAATCAACTATGGCTACACCTTC. It is translated as CASSNLINYGYTF.

The chain is built from TRBV20-1 and TRBJ1-6; D ambiguous. The germline gives CDR1 DFQATT, CDR2 SNEGSKA (reference sequence). The CDR3 consists of 15 residues. The DNA of the CDR3 is TGCAGGGCGTCCTCCCGGAGCTCCTATAATTCACCCCTCCACTTT. It codes for CRASSRSSYNSPLHF.

V gene TRBV20-1 combines with J gene TRBJ2-3; 10 bases are shared with TRBD1. Per germline, CDR1 DFQATT and CDR2 SNEGSKA (reference sequence). The ends lost 5 bases at V and 3 bases at J; junction bases unmatched: 11. CDR3 size: 16 residues. CDR3 sequence: CSAPTPGTGATDTQYF. The CDR3 nucleotides read TGCAGTGCTCCCACACCCGGGACAGGGGCAACAGATACGCAGTATTTT.

The sample holds a few counts of this clonotype. CDR3 sequence (DNA): TGTGCCAGCAGCAAAAACTCTGGAAACACCATATATTTT. It specifies CASSKNSGNTIYF. The chain links TRBV7-9 to TRBJ1-3; D is ambiguous. This CDR3 has 13 residues. Per germline, CDR1 SEHNR and CDR2 FQNEAQ (reference sequence). V lost 5 bases, J lost 0 bases, and 5 bases lay in between. The whole variable domain, remainder taken from reference TRBV7-9 and TRBJ1-3, is DTGVSQNPRHKITKRGQNVTFRCDPISEHNRLYWYRQTLGQGPEFLTYFQNEAQLEKSRLLSDRFSAERPKGSFSTLEIQRTEQGDSAMYLCASSKNSGNTIYFGEGSWLTVV.

The chain recombines TRBV29-1 with TRBJ1-4; the match to TRBD1 covers 11 bases. Germline V lookup: CDR1 SQVTM, CDR2 ANQGSEA. The CDR3 runs to 16 residues. V shed 6 bases, J shed 6 bases, and the junction held 12 bases outside the gene matches. In nucleotides, the CDR3 is TGCAGCGTCGGTACCGCGGACAGGGGGCAATATGAAAAACTGTTTTTT. This translates into CSVGTADRGQYEKLFF.

The table lists this clonotype with many counts. This chain uses TRBV7-6 with TRBJ1-6, with D unclear. Germline V gives CDR1 SGHVS, CDR2 FNYEAQ. V lost 1 base and J lost 6, with 7 bases in between. The CDR3 spans 14 residues. Written as DNA, the CDR3 is TGTGCCAGCAGCTTAGGGGCGGGTAATTCACCCCTCCACTTT. This sequence encodes CASSLGAGNSPLHF.

This chain uses TRBV15 with TRBJ1-4; 7 bases fit TRBD1. The CDR3 length is 13 residues. CDR1 LNHNV and CDR2 YYDKDF come from the germline V gene (reference sequence). J gave up 13 bases and V 0 bases, and 5 bases lay outside the gene matches. The CDR3 spells CATSRDIRTGLFF. The CDR3 nucleotides read TGTGCCACCAGCAGAGATATTAGGACAGGACTGTTTTTT.

The chain uses TRBV2 and TRBJ2-5, with D perhaps TRBD1 (6 bases). The germline gives CDR1 SNHLY, CDR2 FYNNEI. Trimming stripped 5 bases from V and 5 bases from J, with 15 bases between. The CDR3 extends over 14 amino acids. The CDR3 bases are TGTGCCAGCAGTCCAACTCCAGGGGTGGAGACCCAGTACTTC. It codes for CASSPTPGVETQYF.

The J gene is TRBJ1-2, the V gene TRBV3-1; tentative D call: TRBD1 (5 bases). This CDR3 comprises 11 residues. The germline V gene encodes CDR1 LGHDT and CDR2 YNNKEL (reference sequence). Trimming removed 3 bases from V and 8 bases from J, with 7 bases in between. CDR3 in amino acids: CASSQRDGYTF. DNA of the CDR3: TGTGCCAGCAGCCAGCGGGACGGCTACACCTTC.

V is TRBV20-1 and J is TRBJ1-5, with D possibly matching TRBD1 (5 bases). Germline V gives CDR1 DFQATT, CDR2 SNEGSKA (reference sequence). The CDR3 is 16 residues long. Trimming removed 0 bases from V and 3 bases from J, with 15 bases in between. CDR3 coding DNA: TGCAGTGCTAGAGATCCCGGAGGAGGGGACAATCAGCCCCAGCATTTT. It yields the protein CSARDPGGGDNQPQHF.

Only a few counts were recorded for this clonotype. The rearrangement uses TRBV7-2 and TRBJ2-1; D tentatively reads TRBD1 or TRBD2 (5 bases each). Germline V gives CDR1 SGHTA, CDR2 FQGNSA. The CDR3 extends over 13 amino acids. Trimming pared 1 base from V and 9 bases from J, leaving 10 bases between. Here the CDR3 reads CASSLEGSGEQFF. CDR3 bases: TGTGCCAGCAGCTTAGAGGGGAGTGGTGAGCAGTTCTTC.

In this sample, this clonotype turned up a few times. The chain couples TRBV4-1 to TRBJ2-7; D is unresolved. The V end lost 0 bases, the J end lost 4 bases, and 7 bases lay between the germline ends. The CDR3 runs 13 residues. Germline CDR1 reads MGHRA; CDR2 reads YSYEKL. The CDR3 is CASSQESNYEQYF. As DNA, the CDR3 is TGCGCCAGCAGCCAAGAGTCTAATTACGAGCAGTACTTC.

The chain has TRBV27 and TRBJ2-2; D remains ambiguous. Germline V gives CDR1 MNHEY, CDR2 SMNVEV (reference sequence). Trimming removed 6 bases from V and 5 bases from J, with 28 bases in between. This CDR3 is 19 amino acids long. CDR3 sequence (DNA): TGTGCCAGCAGACCCCTGGTGGCACCCTTGTCTTACCTTACCGGGGAGCTGTTTTTT. Residues: CASRPLVAPLSYLTGELFF.

This clonotype has only a few counts. The rearrangement uses TRBV12-3 or TRBV12-4 and TRBJ2-4, with D perhaps assigned TRBD1 or TRBD2 (7 bases each). The CDR3 contains 12 residues. V was clipped by 6 bases and J by 7 bases, with 10 bases between them. The CDR3 loop is CASSQGGNIQYF. The CDR3 DNA reads TGTGCCAGCAGCCAGGGGGGGAACATTCAGTACTTC.